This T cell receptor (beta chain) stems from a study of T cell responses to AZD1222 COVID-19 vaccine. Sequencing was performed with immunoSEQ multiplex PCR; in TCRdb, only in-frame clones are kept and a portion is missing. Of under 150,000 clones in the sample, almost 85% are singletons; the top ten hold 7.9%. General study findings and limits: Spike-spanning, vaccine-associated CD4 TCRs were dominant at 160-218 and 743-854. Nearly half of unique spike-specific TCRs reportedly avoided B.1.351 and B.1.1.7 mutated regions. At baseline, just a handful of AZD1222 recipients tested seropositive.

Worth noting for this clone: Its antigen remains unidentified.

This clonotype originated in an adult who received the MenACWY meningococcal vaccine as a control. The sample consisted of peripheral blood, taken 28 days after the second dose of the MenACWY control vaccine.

The CDR3 protein is CASLAQGSGNTIYF. The CDR3 DNA reads TGTGCCAGCCTCGCACAGGGCTCTGGAAACACCATATATTTT. This chain uses TRBV2 with TRBJ1-3; D may be TRBD1 (6 bases). This CDR3 comprises 14 residues. Trimming removed 8 bases from V and 0 bases from J, with 11 bases in between. Per germline, CDR1 SNHLY and CDR2 FYNNEI.